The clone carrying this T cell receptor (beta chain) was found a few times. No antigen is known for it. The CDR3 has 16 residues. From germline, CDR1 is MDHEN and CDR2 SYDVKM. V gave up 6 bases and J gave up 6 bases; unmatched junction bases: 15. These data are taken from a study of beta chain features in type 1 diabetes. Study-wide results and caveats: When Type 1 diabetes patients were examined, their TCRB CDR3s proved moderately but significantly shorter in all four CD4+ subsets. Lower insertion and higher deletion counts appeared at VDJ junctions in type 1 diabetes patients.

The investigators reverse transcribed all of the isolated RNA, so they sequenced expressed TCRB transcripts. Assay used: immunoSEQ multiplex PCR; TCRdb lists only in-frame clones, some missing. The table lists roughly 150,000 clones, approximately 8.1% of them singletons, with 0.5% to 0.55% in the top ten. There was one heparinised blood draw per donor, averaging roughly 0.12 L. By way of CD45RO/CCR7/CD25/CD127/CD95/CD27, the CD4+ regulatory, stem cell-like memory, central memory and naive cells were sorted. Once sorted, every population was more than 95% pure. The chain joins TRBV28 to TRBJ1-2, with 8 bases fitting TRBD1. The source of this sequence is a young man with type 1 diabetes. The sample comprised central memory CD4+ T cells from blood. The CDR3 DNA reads TGTGCCAGCAGCGGACAGGGCGAGGTGCTGGTTCATGGCTACACCTTC. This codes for CASSGQGEVLVHGYTF.